A single sample gave rise to the 4 T cell receptor beta chains below, sequenced in a study of T cells after yellow fever vaccination. A single record per CDR3 protein comes from TCRdb applying MiXCR to the 5' RACE reads. The sample yields a few hundred thousand distinct CDR3 sequences, around 3.9% seen once. Material: PBMCs, obtained on the day of the yellow fever booster vaccination. Source of these receptors: a man younger than 35 who received the YFV17D yellow fever vaccine.

This chain connects TRBV7-8 to TRBJ2-5; the D gene could be TRBD1 or TRBD2 (7 bases each). This CDR3 has 15 residues. Trimming pared 8 bases from V and 5 bases from J, leaving 21 bases between. CDR1 and CDR2 from the germline V gene are SGHVS and FQNEAQ. CDR3 residues: CASSASPRGGETQYF. For the CDR3, the DNA is TGTGCCAGCTCTGCCAGCCCCAGGGGGGGGGAGACCCAGTACTTC.

This clonotype was seen ten or more times. This chain uses TRBV20-1 with TRBJ2-1; 8 bases line up with TRBD2. This CDR3 comprises 14 residues. V shed 3 bases, J shed 2 bases, and the junction held 3 bases outside the gene matches. Germline-derived CDR1 and CDR2 are DFQATT and SNEGSKA (reference sequence). The CDR3 sequence: CSASGGDPYNEQFF. For the CDR3, the DNA is TGCAGTGCTAGCGGGGGGGACCCCTACAATGAGCAGTTCTTC.

This clonotype was counted between two and nine times. V is TRBV4-3 and J is TRBJ1-6, with a possible D match to TRBD1 (6 bases). The CDR3 runs 16 residues. V was pared by 4 bases and J by 8 bases, with 18 bases between. CDR1 is LGHNA, CDR2 YSLEER, per germline. The CDR3 DNA reads as TGCGCCAGCAGCCCAAGACAGCCCGGACAGCATTCACCCCTCCACTTT. It specifies CASSPRQPGQHSPLHF.

This clonotype showed up just a few times. In DNA form, the CDR3 reads TGCGCCAGCGTACAGGGTAGAGGTTGCAATCAGCCCCAGCATTTT. Translated, it gives CASVQGRGCNQPQHF. The chain joins TRBV23-1 to TRBJ1-5, with D possibly TRBD1 on 6 matching bases. TRBV23-1 counts as an open reading frame of uncertain function. The ends were cut back, 8 bases at V and 2 bases at J, with 16 bases in the middle. The CDR3 is 15 residues long.